This T cell receptor (beta chain) derives from a study of Ad26.COV2.S vaccination and SARS-CoV-2 variants. Study-level background: Administration of Ad26.COV2.S was intramuscular, either once or twice 56 days apart.

V dropped 0 bases and J dropped 5; count of bases not matched to a gene: 7. Germline CDR1 and CDR2: MDHEN and SYDVKM. The CDR3 loop spans 16 amino acids. Notes on this clone: As yet, its antigen is unknown.

Sample treatment: roughly 19 received Ad26.COV2.S at low or high dose, single or two shots; about 5 received placebo; per-sample allocation not given. Day 63 after the first injection of vaccine or placebo was the sampling time. An Ad26 vector expressing Wuhan-strain SARS-CoV-2 spike served as the vaccine. Using immunoSEQ multiplex PCR, the repertoire was profiled, and TCRdb retains in-frame clones only, with some absent. In the table there are approximately 450,000 clones, over 75% of which are singletons. Study outcomes and limitations: The study found similar non-spike TCR breadth in vaccine and placebo recipients.

The clonotype comes from a person between 18 and 65 years old who received the Ad26.COV2.S COVID-19 vaccine or a placebo. This specimen was peripheral blood, taken in a trial of Ad26.COV2.S vaccine versus placebo. The chain recombines TRBV28 with TRBJ2-7; TRBD2 agrees at 10 bases. CDR3 nucleotides: TGTGCCAGCAGTTTATGGGCTAGCGGGAGCTCAGACGAGCAGTACTTC. Translation: CASSLWASGSSDEQYF.